This T cell receptor (beta chain) was observed in a study of T cells in Graves' hyperthyroidism and ophthalmopathy. From RNA transcripts, TCR beta CDR3 regions were amplified. The TCR CDR3 was amplified in a first-round RT-PCR using the HTBI primer set. Using its own MiXCR run on the multiplex PCR reads, TCRdb lists one record per CDR3 protein. The table shows roughly 93,000 distinct CDR3 sequences, with roughly 56% occurring only once. CDR1 is ENHRY and CDR2 is SYGVKD in the germline V gene. This CDR3 contains 15 residues. Trimming cost V 5 bases and J 4 bases; bases outside gene matches: 7. This clonotype was found many times.

V is TRBV10-3 and J is TRBJ1-3; 8 nucleotides agree with TRBD1. Sample: blood. This receptor was taken from a woman between 35 and 50 years old with Graves' hyperthyroidism. CDR3 loop: CAISRDRGLGNTIYF. The CDR3, as DNA: TGTGCCATCAGTCGCGACAGGGGTTTGGGAAACACCATATATTTT.